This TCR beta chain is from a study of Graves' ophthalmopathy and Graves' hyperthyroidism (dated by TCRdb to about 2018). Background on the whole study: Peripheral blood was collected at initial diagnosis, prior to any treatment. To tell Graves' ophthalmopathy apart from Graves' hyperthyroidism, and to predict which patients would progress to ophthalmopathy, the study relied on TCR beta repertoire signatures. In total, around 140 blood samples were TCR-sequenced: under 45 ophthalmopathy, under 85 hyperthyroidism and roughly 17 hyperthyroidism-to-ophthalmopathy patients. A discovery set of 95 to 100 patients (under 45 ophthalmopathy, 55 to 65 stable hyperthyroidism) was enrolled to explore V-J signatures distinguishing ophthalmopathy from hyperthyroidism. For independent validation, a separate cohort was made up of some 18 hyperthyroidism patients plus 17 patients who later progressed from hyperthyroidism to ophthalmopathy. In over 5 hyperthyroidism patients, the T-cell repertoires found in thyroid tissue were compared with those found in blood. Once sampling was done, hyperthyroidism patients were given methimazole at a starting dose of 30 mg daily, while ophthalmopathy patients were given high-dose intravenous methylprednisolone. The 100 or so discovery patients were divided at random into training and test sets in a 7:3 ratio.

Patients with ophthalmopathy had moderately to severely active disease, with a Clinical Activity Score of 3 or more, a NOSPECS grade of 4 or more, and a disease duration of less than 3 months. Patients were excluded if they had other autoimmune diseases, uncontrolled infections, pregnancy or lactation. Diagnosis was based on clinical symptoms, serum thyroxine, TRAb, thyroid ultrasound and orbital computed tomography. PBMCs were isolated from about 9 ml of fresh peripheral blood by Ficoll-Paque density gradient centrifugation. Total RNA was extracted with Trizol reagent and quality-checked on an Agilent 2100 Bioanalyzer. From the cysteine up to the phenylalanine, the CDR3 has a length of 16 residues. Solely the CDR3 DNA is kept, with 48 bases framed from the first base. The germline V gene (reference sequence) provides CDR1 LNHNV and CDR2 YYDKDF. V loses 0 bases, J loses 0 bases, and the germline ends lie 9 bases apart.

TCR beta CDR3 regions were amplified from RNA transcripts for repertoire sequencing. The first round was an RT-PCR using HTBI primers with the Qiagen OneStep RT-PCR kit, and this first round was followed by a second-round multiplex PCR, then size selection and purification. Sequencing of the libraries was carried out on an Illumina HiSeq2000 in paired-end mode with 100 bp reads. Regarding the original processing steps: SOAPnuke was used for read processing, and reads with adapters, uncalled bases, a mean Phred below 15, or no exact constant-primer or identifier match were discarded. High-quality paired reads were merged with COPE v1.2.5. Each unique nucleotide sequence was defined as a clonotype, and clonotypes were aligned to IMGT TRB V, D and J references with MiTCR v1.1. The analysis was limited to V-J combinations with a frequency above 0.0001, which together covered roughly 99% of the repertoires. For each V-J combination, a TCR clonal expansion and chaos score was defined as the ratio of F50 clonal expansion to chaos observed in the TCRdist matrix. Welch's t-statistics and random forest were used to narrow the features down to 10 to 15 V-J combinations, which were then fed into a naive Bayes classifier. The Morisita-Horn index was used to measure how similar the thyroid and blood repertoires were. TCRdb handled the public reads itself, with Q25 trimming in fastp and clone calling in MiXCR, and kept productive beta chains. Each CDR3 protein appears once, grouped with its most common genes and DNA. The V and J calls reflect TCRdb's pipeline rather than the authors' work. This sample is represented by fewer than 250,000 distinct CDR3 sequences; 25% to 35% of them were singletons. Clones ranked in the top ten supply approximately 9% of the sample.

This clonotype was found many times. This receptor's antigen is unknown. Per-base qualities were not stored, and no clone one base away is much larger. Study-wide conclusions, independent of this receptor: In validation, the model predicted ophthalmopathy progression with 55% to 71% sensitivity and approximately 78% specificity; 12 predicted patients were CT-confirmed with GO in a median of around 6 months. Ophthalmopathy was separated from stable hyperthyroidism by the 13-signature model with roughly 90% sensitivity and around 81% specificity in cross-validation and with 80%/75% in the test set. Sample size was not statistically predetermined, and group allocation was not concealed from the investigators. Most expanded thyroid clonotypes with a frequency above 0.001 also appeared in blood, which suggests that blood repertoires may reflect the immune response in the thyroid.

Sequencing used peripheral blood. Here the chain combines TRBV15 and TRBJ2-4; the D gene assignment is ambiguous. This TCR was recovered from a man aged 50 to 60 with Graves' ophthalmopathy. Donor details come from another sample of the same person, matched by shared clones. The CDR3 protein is CATSRDLLQAKNIQYF. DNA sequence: TGTGCCACCAGCAGAGACCTACTACAAGCCAAAAACATTCAGTACTTC.